Each of the 20 T cell receptor beta chains below was sequenced from the same sample in a study of OX40 agonist ivuxolimab in advanced cancers. Clones were sequenced by immunoSEQ multiplex PCR, and TCRdb holds only the in-frame ones, with some missing. The table records about 130,000 clones, about nine tenths of them present only once. This specimen was CD4+ or CD8+ T cells sorted from blood, taken in a trial of the OX40 agonist ivuxolimab. These TCRs come from an adult with an advanced solid tumor such as melanoma, head and neck, liver or kidney cancer.

The V and J genes are TRBV12-5 and TRBJ1-3, with D perhaps TRBD1 (5 bases). The CDR3 length is 16 residues. Germline loops: CDR1 LGHNT, CDR2 FRNRAP. V was trimmed by 2 bases and J by 0 bases, leaving 11 bases between them. The CDR3 here is CASGLSGAVSGNTIYF. In nucleotides, the CDR3 is TGTGCTAGTGGTTTGAGTGGGGCTGTCTCTGGAAACACCATATATTTT.

The chain has TRBV7-8 and TRBJ2-7; D not certain. Trimming took 1 base from V and 3 from J, leaving 10 bases between them. The length of the CDR3 is 14 residues. CDR1 and CDR2 from the germline V gene are SGHVS and FQNEAQ. Written as DNA, the CDR3 is TGTGCCAGCAGCTTAGATGGCCGCCACTACGAGCAGTACTTC. This codes for CASSLDGRHYEQYF.

The chain employs TRBV2 and TRBJ1-2; 7 bases are shared with TRBD1. Germline V CDR1 and CDR2: SNHLY, FYNNEI. CDR3 length equals 13 residues. After removal of 5 bases from V and 4 bases from J, the junction contained 4 bases not matched to a gene. CDR3 loop: CASSYRGSYGYTF. The CDR3 nucleotides read TGTGCCAGCAGTTACAGGGGTAGCTATGGCTACACCTTC. Filled out from reference TRBV2 and TRBJ1-2, the complete variable domain reads EPEVTQTPSHQVTQMGQEVILRCVPISNHLYFYWYRQILGQKVEFLVSFYNNEISEKSEIFDDQFSVERPDGSNFTLKIRSTKLEDSAMYFCASSYRGSYGYTFGSGTRLTVV.

This clone was detected once. V usage is TRBV9 and J usage is TRBJ2-3; D may be TRBD1 (6 bases). V gave up 0 bases and J gave up 5 bases, with 16 bases separating them. Per the germline V gene, CDR1 is SGDLS and CDR2 is YYNGEE. The CDR3 has 16 residues. The CDR3 region has the DNA TGTGCCAGCAGCGTAGCTTGGGACACAAAGGGAGATACGCAGTATTTT. Its translation: CASSVAWDTKGDTQYF.

The chain is built from TRBV14 and TRBJ2-3; 10 bases match TRBD2. The J segment lost 5 bases and the V segment lost 2 bases, leaving 4 bases of the junction unmatched. Germline V lookup: CDR1 SGHDN, CDR2 FVKESK. CDR3 length: 15 amino acids. The CDR3: CASSQPSGSRDTQYF. The DNA for the CDR3 is TGTGCCAGCAGCCAACCTAGCGGGAGTAGAGATACGCAGTATTTT.

This rearrangement joins TRBV27 to TRBJ2-3; D not certain. This CDR3 has 14 amino acids. Looked up from germline, CDR1 is MNHEY and CDR2 is SMNVEV (reference sequence). The V gene lost 5 bases and the J gene lost 0 bases, with 9 bases spanning the gap. This CDR3 reads CASSAVGSTDTQYF. CDR3 in DNA: TGTGCCAGCAGTGCTGTGGGAAGCACAGATACGCAGTATTTT.

The V call is TRBV6-5, the J call TRBJ2-6, with a tentative D call TRBD1 (6 bases). CDR1 and CDR2 from the germline V gene are MNHEY and SVGAGI. V was shortened by 8 bases and J by 3 bases, with 8 bases between the two germline ends. This CDR3 has 13 amino acids. The CDR3 bases are TGTGCCAGCTCAGGGGTTGGGGCCAACGTCCTGACTTTC. It translates to CASSGVGANVLTF.

J is TRBJ1-2 and V is TRBV25-1; D is undetermined. V lost 1 base and J lost 4, with 10 bases in between. This CDR3 spans 14 amino acids. CDR1 is MGHDK and CDR2 is SYGVNS in the germline V gene. The CDR3, as DNA: TGTGCCAGCAGTGAATCGGGGTTAGGCTATGGCTACACCTTC. It encodes CASSESGLGYGYTF.

This chain joins TRBV5-1 and TRBJ2-2, with D hard to call. CDR1 and CDR2 (germline): SGHRS, YFSETQ. The CDR3 contains 19 residues. Trimming shortened V by 1 base and J by 4 bases, and 23 bases separated the two germline ends. This CDR3 reads CASSLTAAAGVSGTGELFF. The DNA for the CDR3 is TGCGCCAGCAGCTTGACCGCGGCCGCTGGGGTATCAGGCACCGGGGAGCTGTTTTTT.

In DNA, the CDR3 is TGCGCCAGCAGCTTGGCGACAGGGCTTAATGAAAAACTGTTTTTT. It specifies CASSLATGLNEKLFF. The chain uses TRBV5-1 and TRBJ1-4; 7 bases are a match to TRBD1. The CDR3 has 15 residues. V gave up 0 bases and J gave up 4 bases; unmatched junction bases: 3. Germline V gene sequence: CDR1 SGHRS, CDR2 YFSETQ.

The CDR3 loop is CASSYGQASGNTIYF. The DNA for the CDR3 is TGTGCCAGCAGTTACGGACAGGCCTCTGGAAACACCATATATTTT. V and J are TRBV6-6 and TRBJ1-3; 7 bases are a match to TRBD1. Germline V gene sequence: CDR1 MNHNY, CDR2 SVGAGI (reference sequence). The length of the CDR3 is 15 residues. Trimming removed 2 bases from V and 0 bases from J; junction bases left unmatched: 1.

The V gene is TRBV5-1, the J gene TRBJ2-5, with a tentative D call TRBD1 (6 bases). The ends were cut back, 4 bases at V and 5 bases at J, with 18 bases in the middle. The CDR3 has 15 residues. Germline V gene data show CDR1 as SGHRS and CDR2 as YFSETQ. CDR3 sequence reads: CASSPGWGLGETQYF. The CDR3, as DNA: TGCGCCAGCAGCCCTGGTTGGGGGCTGGGGGAGACCCAGTACTTC.

The rearrangement links TRBV5-6 to TRBJ2-5; D may be TRBD2 (6 bases). In germline, CDR1 is SGHDT, CDR2 YYEEEE. V was pared by 0 bases and J by 7 bases, with 10 bases between. CDR3 size: 13 residues. As DNA, the CDR3 is TGTGCCAGCAGCTTGGGACCAGCGGGGACCCAGTACTTC. Protein sequence: CASSLGPAGTQYF.

This sequence joins TRBV28 and TRBJ2-1, with 13 bases aligning to TRBD2. This CDR3 spans 16 amino acids. Germline loops: CDR1 MDHEN, CDR2 SYDVKM. V was pared by 6 bases and J by 5 bases, with 7 bases of the junction left unmatched. The CDR3 DNA reads TGTGCCAGCAGCCTACCGGGACTAGCGGGGAACAATGAGCAGTTCTTC. It translates to CASSLPGLAGNNEQFF.

The chain recombines TRBV4-2 with TRBJ2-1; 12 bases fit TRBD2. The germline CDR1 and CDR2 sequences are LGHNA and YNFKEQ. With V trimmed by 10 bases and J by 6 bases, 13 bases remained unmatched. This CDR3 spans 16 amino acids. CDR3 nucleotides: TGTGCCACCGAAGCGACTTCTAGCGGGAGGGCCAATGAGCAGTTCTTC. It yields the protein CATEATSSGRANEQFF.

V is TRBV20-1 and J is TRBJ2-3; unclear D gene. This CDR3 has 10 amino acids. V was clipped by 5 bases and J by 5 bases, with 5 bases between them. CDR1 DFQATT and CDR2 SNEGSKA come from the germline V gene (reference sequence). This chain's CDR3 is CSAHLDTQYF. The CDR3 region has the DNA TGCAGTGCTCACCTAGATACGCAGTATTTT.

This clone was counted a single time. This rearrangement joins TRBV19 to TRBJ1-5; D gene uncertain. Germline V CDR1 and CDR2: LNHDA, SQIVND (reference sequence). V was shortened by 4 bases and J by 8 bases, with 6 bases between the two germline ends. There are 11 residues in the CDR3. The CDR3, as DNA: TGTGCCAGTAGTAGAGGAGAGCCCCAGCATTTT. It yields the protein CASSRGEPQHF.

CDR3 coding DNA: TGCGCCAGCACCACCAACTCGGGGCCCCTTAATGAAAAACTGTTTTTT. Translating gives CASTTNSGPLNEKLFF. The rearrangement uses TRBV4-1 and TRBJ1-4; TRBD1 is a possible D gene (5 bases). The CDR3 is made up of 16 amino acids. Germline V lookup: CDR1 MGHRA, CDR2 YSYEKL. V was cut by 7 bases and J by 4 bases, with 19 bases left in between.

The rearrangement uses TRBV7-6 and TRBJ2-5; the match to TRBD1 covers 10 bases. Trimming at V came to 1 base and at J to 4 bases, leaving 0 bases not matched to a gene. The CDR3 loop spans 14 amino acids. Germline V gene lookup returns CDR1 SGHVS and CDR2 FNYEAQ. The chain's CDR3 is CASSLGTGGETQYF. The CDR3, as DNA: TGTGCCAGCAGCTTAGGGACAGGGGGAGAGACCCAGTACTTC.

This sequence joins TRBV6-6 and TRBJ1-1; D might be TRBD1 (6 bases). The CDR3 runs to 16 residues. Per germline, CDR1 MNHNY and CDR2 SVGAGI (reference sequence). The V end was cut by 7 bases, the J end by 3 bases, with 21 bases between. CDR3 region: CASTPKGGGMDTEAFF. The CDR3 region has the DNA TGTGCCAGCACCCCTAAAGGGGGGGGAATGGACACTGAAGCTTTCTTT.